This T cell receptor (beta chain) was identified during a study of cytomegalovirus exposure and HLA in healthy donors. The germline CDR1 and CDR2 sequences are GTSNPN and SVGIG (reference sequence). The ends were cut back, 7 bases at V and 6 bases at J, with 24 bases in the middle. The CDR3 sequence is 16 residues long. Study-level points and caveats: Common viral pathogens were later found to be apparently linked to several of the most significant clusters.

Both 60 Vbeta primers and 13 Jbeta primers went into the PCR. Data came from immunoSEQ multiplex PCR; TCRdb stores just in-frame clones and leaves some out. The sample carries just under 95,000 clones, roughly 81% recorded once. Concerning this clone itself: The antigen remains undetermined.

The chain is built from TRBV30 and TRBJ1-4; possible D gene TRBD1, 6 bases. Specimen: PBMCs. This TCR came from a young woman in good health and CMV-seropositive. CDR3 nucleotides: TGTGCCTTGTCAGACCGGGACATCGGGCGGTATGAAAAACTGTTTTTT. It is translated as CALSDRDIGRYEKLFF.